A single sample gave rise to the 19 T cell receptor beta chains below, sequenced in a study of yellow fever vaccine responses in identical twins. TCRdb processed the RT-PCR reads anew with MiXCR; each CDR3 protein has one entry. Of about 2,000 distinct CDR3 sequences in the sample, more than 25% were seen once. The input for sequencing was T cells from blood (PBMCs), unsorted or a sorted subset (not recorded which), taken before or after yellow fever vaccination (not recorded which). All receptors come from a woman aged 18-35 years who received the yellow fever vaccine.

In this sample, this clonotype turned up a few times. V usage is TRBV13 and J usage is TRBJ1-5, with TRBD1 matching over 8 bases. CDR3 length: 14 amino acids. The V gene end was trimmed by 5 bases and the J gene end by 1 base; junction bases not matched to a gene: 1. CDR1 is PRHDT and CDR2 is FYEKMQ in the germline V gene (reference sequence). The CDR3 sequence is CASSRTGSNQPQHF. CDR3 DNA sequence: TGTGCCAGCAGCCGGACAGGGAGCAATCAGCCCCAGCATTTT. Variable domain in full (rest from reference TRBV13 and TRBJ1-5): AAGVIQSPRHLIKEKRETATLKCYPIPRHDTVYWYQQGPGQDPQFLISFYEKMQSDKGSIPDRFSAQQFSDYHSELNMSSLELGDSALYFCASSRTGSNQPQHFGDGTRLSIL.

For the CDR3, the DNA is TGTGCCAGCAGCACAGACAACTCCTACGAGCAGTACTTC. It translates to CASSTDNSYEQYF. J is TRBJ2-7 and V is TRBV11-3; D is ambiguous. CDR3 length equals 13 residues. Germline assignment: CDR1 SGHNT and CDR2 YENEEA. Trimming removed 5 bases from V and 0 bases from J, with 8 bases in between.

V and J are TRBV11-1 and TRBJ1-1, with 10 bases fitting TRBD1. CDR3 size: 15 residues. With 5 bases clipped from V and 5 bases from J, the junction kept 8 bases outside the gene matches. Per germline, CDR1 SGHAT and CDR2 FQDESV (reference sequence). The CDR3 region is CASSAPGQGRTEAFF. CDR3 sequence (DNA): TGTGCCAGCAGCGCGCCGGGACAGGGGAGGACTGAAGCTTTCTTT.

The CDR3: CASSQPSGANVLTF. Written as DNA, the CDR3 is TGTGCCAGCAGCCAGCCCTCTGGGGCCAACGTCCTGACTTTC. The chain carries TRBV3-1 and TRBJ2-6; D remains unclear. V was clipped by 3 bases and J by 0 bases, with 3 bases between them. The length of the CDR3 is 14 residues. The germline V gene encodes CDR1 LGHDT and CDR2 YNNKEL (reference sequence).

This clonotype was picked up a small number of times. This chain uses TRBV11-3 with TRBJ2-3; D is ambiguous. Trimming left V 0 bases short and J 15 bases short, with 13 bases between. CDR1 and CDR2 from the germline V gene are SGHNT and YENEEA. The CDR3 has 12 residues. The CDR3 reads CASSLDIGERYF. The CDR3 nucleotides read TGTGCCAGCAGCTTAGACATCGGAGAACGATATTTT.

The rearrangement uses TRBV10-3 and TRBJ2-7; D remains unclear. Germline CDR1 and CDR2: ENHRY and SYGVKD. V lost 3 bases to trimming and J lost 6 bases, with 15 bases between them. This CDR3 has 14 amino acids. The CDR3 DNA follows: TGTGCCATCAGTGACCCGGCCTCATGGGGCGAGCAGTACTTC. This translates into CAISDPASWGEQYF.

This clonotype occurred a few times. The CDR3 reads CASNAPGLATPEQYF. The CDR3, as DNA: TGTGCCAGCAACGCCCCGGGACTAGCGACGCCTGAGCAGTACTTC. The J gene is TRBJ2-7, the V gene TRBV11-3, with TRBD2 matching 10 bases. Germline V CDR1 and CDR2: SGHNT, YENEEA. The CDR3 has 15 residues. The V gene end was trimmed by 7 bases and the J gene end by 7 bases; junction bases not matched to a gene: 13.

The CDR3 nucleotides are TGCAGTGCTAGACCCCTCTATGGCTACACCTTC. Protein: CSARPLYGYTF. The chain uses TRBV20-1 and TRBJ1-2; D is ambiguous. Germline V gene sequence: CDR1 DFQATT, CDR2 SNEGSKA (reference sequence). The CDR3 sequence is 11 residues long. With 2 bases removed from V and 4 bases from J, the gap between germline ends came to 5 bases.

This clonotype has just a few counts. The chain recombines TRBV7-2 with TRBJ2-7, with 8 bases identical to TRBD2. The J segment lost 5 bases and the V segment lost 5 bases, leaving 11 bases of the junction unmatched. Germline CDR1 SGHTA, CDR2 FQGNSA. There are 15 residues in the CDR3. CDR3 DNA: TGTGCCAGCAGCCCAACGGCAGCGGGGGTCCACGAGCAGTACTTC. It is translated as CASSPTAAGVHEQYF.

The table lists this clonotype with a few counts. J is TRBJ2-2 and V is TRBV10-3; no reliable D call. This CDR3 has 16 residues. The ends were cut back, 5 bases at V and 0 bases at J, with 13 bases in the middle. Germline loops: CDR1 ENHRY, CDR2 SYGVKD. The CDR3 region has the DNA TGTGCCATCAGTCACGCCGAGACCTCGAACACCGGGGAGCTGTTTTTT. This codes for CAISHAETSNTGELFF.

The CDR3 DNA sequence: TGTGCCAGCAGCTTGGGGCCCCCATACGAGCAGTACTTC. Translated, it gives CASSLGPPYEQYF. The genes are TRBV11-2 and TRBJ2-7, with D perhaps matching TRBD1 (5 bases). The CDR3 is made up of 13 amino acids. Germline V lookup: CDR1 SGHAT, CDR2 FQNNGV. The V and J ends lost 3 bases and 4 bases respectively, with 10 bases between them.

In the case of this clonotype: A junction end diverges from the germline sequence, so it may reflect a read error. The chain uses TRBV7-7 and TRBJ1-1, with D uncertain. The CDR3 loop spans 13 amino acids. Germline CDR1 reads SSHAT; CDR2 reads FNYEAQ (reference sequence). The CDR3 here is CASSLNRLTEAFF. The CDR3 nucleotides are TGTGCTAGCAGCTTAAATAGACTCACTGAAGCTTTCTTT.

This clonotype was recorded a few times. V usage is TRBV4-2 and J usage is TRBJ2-3; the D is unclear. V dropped 4 bases and J dropped 4 bases, with 12 bases sitting between them. Germline values: CDR1 LGHNA, CDR2 YNFKEQ. This CDR3 has 14 amino acids. The CDR3 spells CASSRERGPDTQYF. The CDR3 coding sequence is TGTGCCAGCAGCCGAGAGCGTGGTCCAGATACGCAGTATTTT.

This chain joins TRBV4-3 and TRBJ2-3, with no clear D. The V end lost 0 bases, the J end lost 2 bases, and 9 bases lay between the germline ends. The CDR3 sequence is 15 residues long. Germline CDR1 LGHNA, CDR2 YSLEER. The chain's CDR3 is CASSQERGYTDTQYF. The CDR3 DNA is TGCGCCAGCAGCCAAGAACGTGGTTACACAGATACGCAGTATTTT.

This clonotype has more than one count but fewer than ten. The chain has TRBV29-1 and TRBJ2-7; TRBD2 might be the D (6 bases). The V end was cut by 0 bases, the J end by 4 bases, with 10 bases between. The CDR3 length is 13 residues. The germline CDR1 and CDR2 sequences are SQVTM and ANQGSEA. CDR3 residues: CSVEDGTQYEQYF. The DNA for the CDR3 is TGCAGCGTTGAAGACGGGACTCAATACGAGCAGTACTTC.

This sequence joins TRBV11-3 and TRBJ2-7, with D tentatively TRBD2 (6 bases). V lost 5 bases, J lost 6 bases, and 26 bases lay in between. The germline gives CDR1 SGHNT, CDR2 YENEEA. The CDR3 extends over 17 amino acids. DNA of the CDR3: TGTGCCAGCAGCCCAGGCGGGGCCAGGACACTCACCGGCGAGCAGTACTTC. As protein: CASSPGGARTLTGEQYF. The whole variable domain, filled in from reference TRBV11-3 and TRBJ2-7, reads EAGVVQSPRYKIIEKKQPVAFWCNPISGHNTLYWYLQNLGQGPELLIRYENEEAVDDSQLPKDRFSAERLKGVDSTLKIQPAELGDSAVYLCASSPGGARTLTGEQYFGPGTRLTVT.

The table lists this clonotype with a few counts. The chain couples TRBV21-1 to TRBJ2-2; the table's D call TRBD1 went unverified against the DNA. TRBV21-1 represents a pseudogene. This CDR3 region has 15 residues. CDR3 loop: CASSLRDRNTGELFF. The CDR3 DNA reads TGTGCCAGCAGCCTCCGGGACAGGAACACCGGGGAGCTGTTTTTT.

There are a few counts of this clonotype. The chain employs TRBV20-1 and TRBJ1-2, with D unclear. V was shortened by 3 bases and J by 4 bases, with 18 bases between the two germline ends. Germline CDR1 and CDR2: DFQATT and SNEGSKA (reference sequence). This CDR3 region has 15 residues. The CDR3 nucleotides are TGCAGTGCTAGCCCGCCGGACCTTGAGAGCTATGGCTACACCTTC. This sequence encodes CSASPPDLESYGYTF.

This clonotype was seen a handful of times. The chain combines TRBV5-4 with TRBJ1-1; the D is unclear. Germline CDR1 is SGHNT and CDR2 is YYREEE (reference sequence). The V gene lost 2 bases and the J gene lost 5 bases, with 16 bases spanning the gap. The CDR3 has 15 amino acids. The CDR3 bases are TGTGCCAGCAGCTTCGTGGCCACAACCCAAACTGAAGCTTTCTTT. Residues: CASSFVATTQTEAFF. Looking up the rest from reference TRBV5-4 and TRBJ1-1 gives the full variable domain: ETGVTQSPTHLIKTRGQQVTLRCSSQSGHNTVSWYQQALGQGPQFIFQYYREEENGRGNFPPRFSGLQFPNYSSELNVNALELDDSALYLCASSFVATTQTEAFFGQGTRLTVV.